This TCR beta chain was retrieved from a study of OX40 agonist ivuxolimab in advanced cancers. Study-wide context: Patients were dosed intravenously with ivuxolimab at 0.01 to 10 mg/kg every 2 weeks.

In regard to this clone: What it binds is not known.

Regarding the study as a whole: Relative to CD4+, CD8+ T cells held more expanded clones on average. Some patients without response likewise showed low normalized clonal expansion. Clonal expansion was seen in CD4+ and CD8+ blood T cells by week 6 at 0.1 to 3.0 mg/kg.

The germline V gene encodes CDR1 KGHSH and CDR2 LQKENI. The V and J ends lost 8 bases and 4 bases, in that order; junction bases with no gene match: 9. There are 14 residues in the CDR3. Sequencing was performed with immunoSEQ multiplex PCR; in TCRdb, only in-frame clones are kept and a portion is missing. Of nearly 80,000 clones in the sample, about 91% are singletons; the top ten hold around 7%. Material: CD4+ or CD8+ T cells sorted from blood, obtained in a trial of the OX40 agonist ivuxolimab. This clonotype was sampled from an adult with an advanced solid tumor such as melanoma, head and neck, liver or kidney cancer. This sequence joins TRBV18 and TRBJ1-2; 8 positions match TRBD1. The CDR3 DNA follows: TGTGCCAGCGCAGGGGGACAGGATCTCTATGGCTACACCTTC. Translating it yields CASAGGQDLYGYTF.